The 23 T cell receptor beta chains given below trace back to one sample, sequenced in a study of blood T cell repertoires in COVID-19. Here immunoSEQ multiplex PCR was the method, and the copy in TCRdb shows in-frame clones only, minus some. The sample has a few hundred thousand clones, approximately 90% seen once. The sample comprised peripheral blood. These receptors were taken from a young woman who had recovered from COVID-19.

In its sample, this clone was seen once. The J gene is TRBJ1-4, the V gene TRBV27, with a weak D call TRBD1 (6 bases). V dropped 5 bases and J dropped 5 bases, with 15 bases sitting between them. The CDR3 covers 15 residues. Germline CDR1 and CDR2: MNHEY and SMNVEV (reference sequence). CDR3 DNA: TGTGCCAGCAGTGTAACAGGGACGGGGAATGAAAAACTGTTTTTT. Its protein is CASSVTGTGNEKLFF. The complete variable domain, with remaining parts taken from reference TRBV27 and TRBJ1-4, reads EAQVTQNPRYLITVTGKKLTVTCSQNMNHEYMSWYRQDPGLGLRQIYYSMNVEVTDKGDVPEGYKVSRKEKRNFPLILESPSPNQTSLYFCASSVTGTGNEKLFFGSGTQLSVL.

The count of this clone is one. The CDR3 DNA reads as TGTGCCTGGAGTGTAAGGGACTTCGGAAGGGGGGAGCTGTTTTTT. Residues: CAWSVRDFGRGELFF. The genes are TRBV30 and TRBJ2-2; D possibly corresponds to TRBD2 (6 bases). CDR1 GTSNPN and CDR2 SVGIG come from the germline V gene (reference sequence). The ends were cut back, 0 bases at V and 8 bases at J, with 16 bases in the middle. The CDR3 consists of 15 residues. The full variable domain, with the rest looked up from reference TRBV30 and TRBJ2-2, is SQTIHQWPATLVQPVGSPLSLECTVEGTSNPNLYWYRQAAGRGLQLLFYSVGIGQISSEVPQNLSASRPQDRQFILSSKKLLLSDSGFYLCAWSVRDFGRGELFFGEGSRLTVL.

The rearrangement uses TRBV5-1 and TRBJ1-4; 9 bases align to TRBD1. This CDR3 spans 14 amino acids. Germline loops: CDR1 SGHRS, CDR2 YFSETQ. V dropped 1 base and J dropped 6; count of bases not matched to a gene: 1. The CDR3: CASSLTGGDEKLFF. CDR3 sequence (DNA): TGCGCCAGCAGCTTGACAGGGGGCGATGAAAAACTGTTTTTT.

The CDR3 DNA is TGTGCCAGCAGTCGCGGACTAGCCCGCTCCTACGAGCAGTACTTC. Protein sequence: CASSRGLARSYEQYF. This chain links TRBV2 with TRBJ2-7; 8 bases map to TRBD2. This CDR3 is built from 15 residues. Trimming removed 5 bases from V and 0 bases from J; junction bases left unmatched: 6. Germline V gene lookup returns CDR1 SNHLY and CDR2 FYNNEI. The entire variable domain, with the rest obtained from reference TRBV2 and TRBJ2-7, is as follows: EPEVTQTPSHQVTQMGQEVILRCVPISNHLYFYWYRQILGQKVEFLVSFYNNEISEKSEIFDDQFSVERPDGSNFTLKIRSTKLEDSAMYFCASSRGLARSYEQYFGPGTRLTVT.

This clone was seen once. This rearrangement joins TRBV6-2 or TRBV6-3 to TRBJ2-2; D remains unclear. The CDR3 has 13 amino acids. Deletions cut 0 bases from V and 7 bases from J, with 6 bases between. The germline V gene has CDR1 MNHEY and CDR2 SVGEGT. DNA of the CDR3: TGTGCCAGCAGTTACTCGCCAGGCGGGGAGCTGTTTTTT. Protein product: CASSYSPGGELFF.

J is TRBJ2-7 and V is TRBV9; D may be TRBD1 (6 bases). The CDR3 loop spans 15 amino acids. The germline V and J ends were trimmed by 0 bases and 2 bases, with 12 bases remaining between them. Germline values: CDR1 SGDLS, CDR2 YYNGEE. This CDR3 is CASSVEAGVAYEQYF. As DNA, the CDR3 is TGTGCCAGCAGCGTAGAGGCAGGGGTCGCCTACGAGCAGTACTTC.

This chain connects TRBV5-1 to TRBJ1-1; 7 bases are shared with TRBD1. CDR3 length equals 16 residues. Germline V gene sequence: CDR1 SGHRS, CDR2 YFSETQ. V gave up 1 base and J gave up 1 base; unmatched junction bases: 7. In DNA, the CDR3 is TGCGCCAGCAGCTTGATTCGGACAGGCGGGAACACTGAAGCTTTCTTT. Encoded protein: CASSLIRTGGNTEAFF.

This clone has a single count. The chain uses TRBV7-8 and TRBJ1-5, with D possibly being TRBD1 (5 bases). The germline V gene has CDR1 SGHVS and CDR2 FQNEAQ. V shed 10 bases and J shed 3 bases, with 16 bases lying between them. The CDR3 is made up of 14 amino acids. CDR3 bases: TGTGCCACTTCCCGGACACAAGCCAATCAGCCCCAGCATTTT. The encoded protein is CATSRTQANQPQHF.

This clone has only a few counts. The chain couples TRBV19 to TRBJ1-1, with D possibly matching TRBD1 (5 bases). The germline gives CDR1 LNHDA, CDR2 SQIVND (reference sequence). Trimming took 6 bases from V and 0 from J, leaving 20 bases between them. This CDR3 has 17 residues. The CDR3 sequence: CASRSIWRGLMNTEAFF. The CDR3 DNA is TGTGCCAGTAGGTCGATATGGAGGGGCCTAATGAACACTGAAGCTTTCTTT.

The J gene is TRBJ1-1, the V gene TRBV5-4; D may be TRBD1 (5 bases). CDR1 SGHNT and CDR2 YYREEE come from the germline V gene (reference sequence). The CDR3 is made up of 13 amino acids. V was pared by 0 bases and J by 7 bases, with 10 bases between. The CDR3: CASSLGPDNEAFF. In DNA form, the CDR3 reads TGTGCCAGCAGCTTGGGACCGGACAATGAAGCTTTCTTT.

This sequence joins TRBV12-3 or TRBV12-4 and TRBJ2-7; unclear D gene. With 5 bases removed from V and 3 bases from J, the gap between germline ends came to 8 bases. The CDR3 has 12 amino acids. The CDR3 coding sequence is TGTGCCAGCAGTCCTATTGGCTACGAGCAGTACTTC. Protein product: CASSPIGYEQYF.

CDR3 sequence: CASSVGIGEEGYGYTF. As DNA, the CDR3 is TGTGCCAGCAGCGTAGGAATTGGGGAAGAGGGCTATGGCTACACCTTC. The chain couples TRBV9 to TRBJ1-2; D gene ambiguous. The germline V and J ends were trimmed by 0 bases and 4 bases, with 16 bases remaining between them. The germline V gene encodes CDR1 SGDLS and CDR2 YYNGEE. This CDR3 region has 16 residues.

The chain's CDR3 is CASSHSTTGNVYEQYF. The CDR3 DNA follows: TGTGCCAGCAGCCATTCGACGACAGGGAACGTTTACGAGCAGTACTTC. J is TRBJ2-7 and V is TRBV3-1 (or the pseudogene TRBV3-2), with 7 bases lining up with TRBD1. The CDR3 covers 16 residues. The germline V gene encodes CDR1 LGHDT and CDR2 YNNKEL (reference sequence). V lost 3 bases and J lost 4; bases outside the gene matches: 12.

This clone was counted a few times. The genes are TRBV2 and TRBJ1-1; D might be TRBD1 (5 bases). V was shortened by 0 bases and J by 6 bases, with 11 bases between the two germline ends. CDR1 SNHLY and CDR2 FYNNEI come from the germline V gene. The length of the CDR3 is 14 residues. CDR3 DNA: TGTGCCAGCAGTGAAGCCACCAGGGTCCCTGAAGCTTTCTTT. This sequence encodes CASSEATRVPEAFF.

V usage is TRBV28 and J usage is TRBJ2-5; TRBD2 might be the D (5 bases). This CDR3 contains 12 residues. Trimming cost V 10 bases and J 4 bases, with 13 bases left between them. Germline V gene sequence: CDR1 MDHEN, CDR2 SYDVKM. CDR3 sequence: CATNHGGETQYF. CDR3 bases: TGTGCCACCAATCACGGAGGAGAGACCCAGTACTTC.

The rearrangement links TRBV7-7 to TRBJ1-1; the match to TRBD1 covers 7 bases. The junction had 4 bases not matched to a gene; V was cut back by 4 bases and J by 5 bases. CDR1 is SSHAT, CDR2 FNYEAQ, per germline (reference sequence). The CDR3 consists of 13 residues. The CDR3 DNA reads as TGTGCCAGCAGCTACGACAGGGATACTGAAGCTTTCTTT. Translated: CASSYDRDTEAFF.

The rearrangement uses TRBV14 and TRBJ2-7; tentative D call: TRBD2 (6 bases). Germline V gene lookup returns CDR1 SGHDN and CDR2 FVKESK. The CDR3 spans 13 residues. V was pared by 5 bases and J by 2 bases, with 10 bases between. CDR3 DNA: TGTGCCAGCAGCAGGCGGGGCGCCTACGAGCAGTACTTC. Amino acid sequence: CASSRRGAYEQYF.

In DNA form, the CDR3 reads TGCGCCAGCAGCCAAGAGCCACCTCTAGGGGCTAATGAAAAACTGTTTTTT. This sequence encodes CASSQEPPLGANEKLFF. The rearrangement links TRBV4-3 to TRBJ1-4, with D perhaps TRBD1 (5 bases). Trimming cost V 0 bases and J 3 bases, with 14 bases left between them. This CDR3 comprises 17 residues. CDR1 and CDR2 (germline): LGHNA, YSLEER.

This clone was seen a single time. The chain is built from TRBV27 and TRBJ1-6; weak D call: TRBD1 (6 bases). Germline loops: CDR1 MNHEY, CDR2 SMNVEV (reference sequence). CDR3 size: 17 residues. Trimming took off 3 bases at V and 9 bases at J, with 21 bases between the two ends. The chain's CDR3 is CASSFLSGTLAFSPLHF. Written as DNA, the CDR3 is TGTGCCAGCAGTTTCCTATCCGGGACATTAGCTTTTTCACCCCTCCACTTT.

Here the CDR3 DNA reads TGCAGCGTTGAAGAGTCGGGGGTGAACACTGAAGCTTTCTTT. As protein: CSVEESGVNTEAFF. The chain uses TRBV29-1 and TRBJ1-1, with a weak D call TRBD1 (5 bases). This CDR3 comprises 14 residues. V was shortened by 0 bases and J by 0 bases, with 8 bases between the two germline ends. Germline lookup yields CDR1 SQVTM and CDR2 ANQGSEA.

This chain links TRBV28 with TRBJ1-5, with D perhaps matching TRBD1 (5 bases). The CDR3 runs to 13 residues. Germline V gene sequence: CDR1 MDHEN, CDR2 SYDVKM. The V and J ends lost 5 bases and 7 bases respectively, with 12 bases between them. The CDR3, as DNA: TGTGCCAGCAGTCCAGGGCTCCAGCAGCCCCAGCATTTT. It yields the protein CASSPGLQQPQHF.

This clone was recorded a few times. This chain joins TRBV7-9 and TRBJ1-2; TRBD1 aligns across 7 bases. Trimming at V came to 5 bases and at J to 1 base, leaving 7 bases not matched to a gene. Germline CDR1 is SEHNR and CDR2 is FQNEAQ (reference sequence). The CDR3 totals 15 residues. Here the CDR3 reads CASSVGTVFNYGYTF. DNA for the CDR3: TGTGCCAGCAGCGTAGGGACAGTCTTTAACTATGGCTACACCTTC.

CDR3 protein: CASSSPRGGPHPETQYF. The DNA of the CDR3 is TGTGCCAGCAGTTCACCCCGCGGGGGGCCTCATCCAGAGACCCAGTACTTC. The chain combines TRBV28 with TRBJ2-5; TRBD2 agrees at 8 bases. There are 17 residues in the CDR3. The V gene end was trimmed by 4 bases and the J gene end by 4 bases; junction bases not matched to a gene: 14. Germline values: CDR1 MDHEN, CDR2 SYDVKM.